The clone carrying this TCR beta chain occurred once. Everyone who took part was about 18 to 90 years old, and they came from 20 to 25 US areas. Participants' reported clinical history set cohort assignment. The data are from a study of blood T cell repertoires in COVID-19. Per the study methods: Amplified reference gene primers provided the basis for estimating nucleated cell counts. The repertoire was sequenced with immunoSEQ multiplex PCR; TCRdb's copy has only in-frame clones and lacks some. V, J and clone size are taken as reported in that table, and D and trimming were inferred from the DNA itself. The sample contains 200,000 to 250,000 clones, less than 90% of which appear only once. The TCR sequence derives from a woman aged 30 to 39 who had recovered from COVID-19. The sequencing input was PBMCs or T cells enriched from blood (not recorded which).

The CDR3 sequence: CASSLTGMGAQHF. The CDR3, as DNA: TGTGCCAGCAGTTTGACAGGGATGGGGGCCCAGCATTTT. The gene calls are TRBV12-3 or TRBV12-4 and TRBJ1-5; 7 bases map to TRBD1. The CDR3 runs 13 residues. V dropped 3 bases and J dropped 11; count of bases not matched to a gene: 7.